This T cell receptor (beta chain) was sequenced for a study of blood T cell repertoires in COVID-19. The protocol was immunoSEQ multiplex PCR, while the TCRdb copy is restricted to in-frame clones and leaves out a portion. The table shows 65,000 to 70,000 clones, with 60% to 85% occurring only once. Sample: peripheral blood. This clonotype originated in a human donor in a cohort sampled during active COVID-19.

This CDR3 is CASSLEVTSDSYEQYF. The CDR3 DNA sequence: TGTGCCAGCAGCTTAGAAGTGACTAGCGACTCCTACGAGCAGTACTTC. The chain couples TRBV11-3 to TRBJ2-7; the match to TRBD2 covers 8 bases. V dropped 0 bases and J dropped 0; count of bases not matched to a gene: 4. The CDR3 extends over 16 amino acids. Germline V gives CDR1 SGHNT, CDR2 YENEEA.